The source of this T cell receptor beta chain is a study of blood T cell repertoires in COVID-19. In the study overall: Spain, Italy and the United States supplied samples that represented acute and convalescent COVID-19. T cells, B-cell-depleted T cells, or PBMCs supplied cDNA or gDNA.

V dropped 6 bases and J dropped 5; count of bases not matched to a gene: 7. Per germline, CDR1 MNHEY and CDR2 SMNVEV (reference sequence). The CDR3 has 15 residues. Authors' processing steps: From reference gene primer amplification, estimates of nucleated cell counts were derived. Assay used: immunoSEQ multiplex PCR; TCRdb lists only in-frame clones, some missing. The V and J calls and clone size were taken over from that table, and D and trimming were inferred from the DNA. Altogether around 280,000 clones are present, 85% to 90% being singletons, with the ten largest covering about 11%. Patients in Seattle were enrolled during active infection, then followed longitudinally.

This TCR derives from a woman in her 30s with COVID-19, enrolled during active disease. Sequencing was carried out using peripheral blood. This sequence joins TRBV27 and TRBJ2-3; TRBD2 aligns across 11 bases. CDR3: CASRLAGGPIDTQYF. CDR3 DNA sequence: TGTGCCAGCAGGTTAGCGGGAGGGCCAATAGATACGCAGTATTTT.